A few counts support the clone carrying this TCR beta chain. Antigen specificity is unknown. This record comes from a study of CD4+ T cells in melanoma. Findings and limits, study-wide: A reported correlation linked neoantigen-specific CD4+ T cells to CD8+, macrophage and B cell function. Neoantigen-specific CD4+ T cells in melanoma reportedly had diverse differentiation states.

Per the germline V gene, CDR1 is SEHNR and CDR2 is FQNEAQ (reference sequence). V lost 5 bases to trimming and J lost 7 bases; unmatched junction nucleotides: 6. This CDR3 has 13 residues. Profiling relied on immunoSEQ multiplex PCR, and the TCRdb table lists in-frame clones only, not all of them. The sample lists 11,000 or so clones, 66% occurring once. This chain connects TRBV7-9 to TRBJ2-7; TRBD1 matches 9 bases. This receptor was identified in a human donor with melanoma. The specimen was cells from a culture (not recorded whether cultured in vitro). The CDR3 here is CASSGTGPGEQYF. The CDR3 DNA reads as TGTGCCAGCAGCGGGACAGGGCCGGGGGAGCAGTACTTC.